The T cell receptor (beta chain) under discussion was sequenced for a study of blood T cell repertoires in COVID-19. In the study's own analysis: Reference gene primers were amplified, and this amplification served to estimate nucleated cell counts. Libraries were prepared by immunoSEQ multiplex PCR; TCRdb keeps only in-frame clonotypes and omits some of them. V and J calls and clone size are copied from that table; D and trimming were computed from the DNA. The sample has a few hundred thousand clones, 87% seen once. The length of the CDR3 is 18 residues. The J segment lost 4 bases and the V segment lost 5 bases, leaving 13 bases of the junction unmatched. Germline loops: CDR1 SGHTA, CDR2 FQGNSA. Participants spanned ages roughly 18 to 95 years and resided in roughly 22 US areas. The study counted Cohort 3 donors as recovered given two negative PCRs, clearance, or symptom resolution.

The source of this sequence is a young woman who had recovered from COVID-19. Material for sequencing was PBMCs or T cells enriched from blood (not recorded which). V and J are TRBV7-2 and TRBJ2-7; 14 nucleotides agree with TRBD2. CDR3 residues: CASSRFGLAGGRTYEQYF. CDR3 bases: TGTGCCAGCAGCCGCTTCGGACTAGCGGGAGGAAGAACTTACGAGCAGTACTTC.